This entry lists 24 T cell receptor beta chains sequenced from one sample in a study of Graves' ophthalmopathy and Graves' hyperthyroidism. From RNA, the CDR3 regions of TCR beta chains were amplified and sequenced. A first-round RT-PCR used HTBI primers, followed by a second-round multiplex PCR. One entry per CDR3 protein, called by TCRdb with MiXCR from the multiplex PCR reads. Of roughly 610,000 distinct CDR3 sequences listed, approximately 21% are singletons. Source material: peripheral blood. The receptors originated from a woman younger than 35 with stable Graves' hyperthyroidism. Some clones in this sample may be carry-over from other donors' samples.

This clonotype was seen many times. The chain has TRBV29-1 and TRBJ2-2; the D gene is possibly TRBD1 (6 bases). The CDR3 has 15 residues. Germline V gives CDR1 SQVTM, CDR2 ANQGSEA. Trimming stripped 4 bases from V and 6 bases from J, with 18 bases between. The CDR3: CSVGKNRVNAGELFF. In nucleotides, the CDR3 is TGCAGCGTTGGGAAAAACAGGGTAAACGCCGGGGAGCTGTTTTTT.

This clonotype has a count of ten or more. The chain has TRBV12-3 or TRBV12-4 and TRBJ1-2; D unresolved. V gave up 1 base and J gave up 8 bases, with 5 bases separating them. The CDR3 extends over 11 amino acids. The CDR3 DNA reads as TGTGCCAGCAGTTTAGTCCGGGGCTACACCTTC. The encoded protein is CASSLVRGYTF.

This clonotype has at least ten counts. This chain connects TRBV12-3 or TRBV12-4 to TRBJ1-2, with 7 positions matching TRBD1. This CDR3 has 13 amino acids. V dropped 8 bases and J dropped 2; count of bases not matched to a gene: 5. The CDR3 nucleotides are TGTGCCAGCGGAAAGGGACAGAACTATGGCTACACCTTC. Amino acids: CASGKGQNYGYTF.

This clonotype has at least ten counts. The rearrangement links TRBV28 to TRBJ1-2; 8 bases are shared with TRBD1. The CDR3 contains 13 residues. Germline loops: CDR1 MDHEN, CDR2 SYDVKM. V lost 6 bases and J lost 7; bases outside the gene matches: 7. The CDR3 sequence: CASSPGRGPGYTF. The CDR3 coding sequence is TGTGCCAGCAGCCCAGGCAGGGGGCCTGGCTACACCTTC.

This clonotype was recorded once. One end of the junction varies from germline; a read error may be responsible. The CDR3 DNA sequence: TGTGCCAGCTCACCACAGACAGTGCAAGGGACCCAGTACTTC. This translates into CASSPQTVQGTQYF. The rearrangement links TRBV18 to TRBJ2-5; TRBD1 might be the D (5 bases). Germline V gene lookup returns CDR1 KGHSH and CDR2 LQKENI. The CDR3 extends over 14 amino acids.

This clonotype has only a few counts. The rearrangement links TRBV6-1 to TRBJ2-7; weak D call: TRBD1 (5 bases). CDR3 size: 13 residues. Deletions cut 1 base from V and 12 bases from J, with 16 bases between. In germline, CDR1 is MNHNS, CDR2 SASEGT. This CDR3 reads CASSEESHAGLYF. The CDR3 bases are TGTGCCAGCAGTGAAGAGAGCCACGCAGGGTTGTACTTC.

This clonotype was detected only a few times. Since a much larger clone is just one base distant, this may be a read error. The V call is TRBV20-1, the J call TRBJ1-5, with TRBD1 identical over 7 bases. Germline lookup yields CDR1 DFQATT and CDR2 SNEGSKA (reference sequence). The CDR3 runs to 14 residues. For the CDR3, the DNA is TGCGGTGCCTCCACGACAGGGCCCTATCAGCCCCAGCATTTT. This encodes CGASTTGPYQPQHF.

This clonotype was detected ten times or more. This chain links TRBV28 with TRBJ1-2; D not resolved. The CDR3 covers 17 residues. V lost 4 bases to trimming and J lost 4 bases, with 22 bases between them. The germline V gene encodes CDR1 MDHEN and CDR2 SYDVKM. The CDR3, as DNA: TGTGCCAGCAGTTCCCCGCACTTAAGAAGCAACCGCTATGGCTACACCTTC. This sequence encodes CASSSPHLRSNRYGYTF.

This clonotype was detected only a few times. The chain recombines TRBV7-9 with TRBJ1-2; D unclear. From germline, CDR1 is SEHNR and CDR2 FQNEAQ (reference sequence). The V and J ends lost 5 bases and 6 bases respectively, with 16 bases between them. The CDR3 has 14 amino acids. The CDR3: CASSPPRGMDGYTF. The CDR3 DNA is TGTGCCAGCAGCCCCCCCCGGGGAATGGATGGCTACACCTTC.

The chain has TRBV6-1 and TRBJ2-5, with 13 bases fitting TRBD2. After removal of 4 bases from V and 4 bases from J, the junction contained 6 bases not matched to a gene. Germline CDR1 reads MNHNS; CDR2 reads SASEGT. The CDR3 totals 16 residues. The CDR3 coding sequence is TGTGCCAGCAGTGGCACTAGCGGGGGGGCCCTAGAGACCCAGTACTTC. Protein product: CASSGTSGGALETQYF.

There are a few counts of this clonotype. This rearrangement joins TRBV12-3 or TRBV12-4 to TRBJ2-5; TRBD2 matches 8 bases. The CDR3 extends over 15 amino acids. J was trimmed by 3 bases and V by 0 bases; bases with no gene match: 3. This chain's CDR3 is CASSLASLAEETQYF. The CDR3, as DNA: TGTGCCAGCAGTTTAGCCTCACTAGCGGAAGAGACCCAGTACTTC.

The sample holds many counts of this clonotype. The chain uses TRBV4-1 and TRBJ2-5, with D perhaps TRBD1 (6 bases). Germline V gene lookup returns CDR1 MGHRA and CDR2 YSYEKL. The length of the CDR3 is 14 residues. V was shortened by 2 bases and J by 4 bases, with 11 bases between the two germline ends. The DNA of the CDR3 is TGCGCCAGCAGCCAACCAGGGGCCGGAGAGACCCAGTACTTC. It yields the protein CASSQPGAGETQYF.

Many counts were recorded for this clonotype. The CDR3 DNA sequence: TGTGCCAGCAGCCCACTAGCGGGAGAAGAGACCCAGTACTTC. Protein product: CASSPLAGEETQYF. The chain is built from TRBV5-5 and TRBJ2-5; 11 nucleotides agree with TRBD2. V lost 4 bases to trimming and J lost 3 bases; unmatched junction nucleotides: 2. Germline V gene data show CDR1 as SGHKS and CDR2 as YYEKEE (reference sequence). The CDR3 totals 14 residues.

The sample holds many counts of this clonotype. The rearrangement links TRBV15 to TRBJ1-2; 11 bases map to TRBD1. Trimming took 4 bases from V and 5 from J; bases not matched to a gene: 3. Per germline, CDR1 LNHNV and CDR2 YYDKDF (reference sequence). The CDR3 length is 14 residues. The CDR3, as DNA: TGTGCCACCAGCACTGGACAGGGGGCGTATGGCTACACCTTC. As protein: CATSTGQGAYGYTF.

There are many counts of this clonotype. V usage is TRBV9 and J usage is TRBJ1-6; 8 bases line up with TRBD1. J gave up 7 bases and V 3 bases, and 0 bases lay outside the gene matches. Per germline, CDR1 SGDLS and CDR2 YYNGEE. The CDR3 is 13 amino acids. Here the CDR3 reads CASSGQGNSPLHF. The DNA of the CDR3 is TGTGCCAGCAGCGGACAGGGGAATTCACCCCTCCACTTT. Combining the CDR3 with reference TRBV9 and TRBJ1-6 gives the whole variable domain DSGVTQTPKHLITATGQRVTLRCSPRSGDLSVYWYQQSLDQGLQFLIQYYNGEERAKGNILERFSAQQFPDLHSELNLSSLELGDSALYFCASSGQGNSPLHFGNGTRLTVT.

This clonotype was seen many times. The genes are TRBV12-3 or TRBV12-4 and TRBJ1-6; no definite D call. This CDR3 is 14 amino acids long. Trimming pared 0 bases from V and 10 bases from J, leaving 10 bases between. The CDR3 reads CASSLAYGGSPLHF. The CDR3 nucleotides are TGTGCCAGCAGTTTAGCATATGGCGGATCACCCCTCCACTTT.

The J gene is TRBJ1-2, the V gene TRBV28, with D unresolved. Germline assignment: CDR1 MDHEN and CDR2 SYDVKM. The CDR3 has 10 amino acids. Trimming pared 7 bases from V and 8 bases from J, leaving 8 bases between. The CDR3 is CASKGFGYTF. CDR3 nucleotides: TGTGCCAGCAAAGGTTTCGGCTACACCTTC.

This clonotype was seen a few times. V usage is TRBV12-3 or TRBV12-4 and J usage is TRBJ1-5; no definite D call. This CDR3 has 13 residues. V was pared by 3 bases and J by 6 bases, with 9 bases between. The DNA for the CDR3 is TGTGCCAGCAGTTTTGGGTGGACTCAGCCCCAGCATTTT. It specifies CASSFGWTQPQHF.

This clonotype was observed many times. The DNA of the CDR3 is TGTGCTAGTGGTTGGGGACGGGACTATGGCTACACCTTC. This translates into CASGWGRDYGYTF. This chain links TRBV12-5 with TRBJ1-2, with D tentatively TRBD1 (5 bases). V lost 4 bases to trimming and J lost 3 bases, with 9 bases between them. Germline V gene lookup returns CDR1 LGHNT and CDR2 FRNRAP. There are 13 residues in the CDR3.

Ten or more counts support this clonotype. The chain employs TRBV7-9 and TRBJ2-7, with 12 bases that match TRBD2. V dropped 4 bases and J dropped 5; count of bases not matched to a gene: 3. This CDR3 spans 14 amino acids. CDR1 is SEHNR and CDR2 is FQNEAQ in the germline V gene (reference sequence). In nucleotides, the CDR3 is TGTGCCAGCAGCTATGGACTAGCGGGAAACGAGCAGTACTTC. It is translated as CASSYGLAGNEQYF.

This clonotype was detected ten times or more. The CDR3, as DNA: TGCAGTGCTACCTGGGAGCTAAAAGTTGGGCAAGAGACCCAGTACTTC. Its translation: CSATWELKVGQETQYF. The chain joins TRBV20-1 to TRBJ2-5; D may be TRBD2 (5 bases). The CDR3 totals 16 residues. V was shortened by 4 bases and J by 2 bases, with 20 bases between the two germline ends. Germline V lookup: CDR1 DFQATT, CDR2 SNEGSKA (reference sequence).

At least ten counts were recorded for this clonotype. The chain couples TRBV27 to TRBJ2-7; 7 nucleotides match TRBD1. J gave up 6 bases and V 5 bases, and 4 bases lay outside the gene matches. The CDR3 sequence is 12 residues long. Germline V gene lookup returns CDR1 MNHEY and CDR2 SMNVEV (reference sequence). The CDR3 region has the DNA TGTGCCAGCAGTCTGACAGGGCGCGAGCAGTACTTC. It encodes CASSLTGREQYF.

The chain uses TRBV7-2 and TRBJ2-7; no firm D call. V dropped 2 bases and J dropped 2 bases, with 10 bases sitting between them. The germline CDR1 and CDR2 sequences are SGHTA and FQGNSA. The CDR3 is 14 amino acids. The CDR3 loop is CASSLFRQAYEQYF. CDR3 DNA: TGTGCCAGCAGCTTATTCAGACAAGCCTACGAGCAGTACTTC.

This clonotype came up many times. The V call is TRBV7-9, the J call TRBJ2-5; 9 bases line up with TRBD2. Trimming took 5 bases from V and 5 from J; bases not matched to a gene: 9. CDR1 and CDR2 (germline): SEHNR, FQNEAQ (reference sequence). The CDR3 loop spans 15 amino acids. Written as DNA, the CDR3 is TGTGCCAGCAGCCTCTGGCGGGAGGGCGGTGAGACCCAGTACTTC. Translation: CASSLWREGGETQYF. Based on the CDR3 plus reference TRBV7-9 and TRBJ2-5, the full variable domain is DTGVSQNPRHKITKRGQNVTFRCDPISEHNRLYWYRQTLGQGPEFLTYFQNEAQLEKSRLLSDRFSAERPKGSFSTLEIQRTEQGDSAMYLCASSLWREGGETQYFGPGTRLLVL.